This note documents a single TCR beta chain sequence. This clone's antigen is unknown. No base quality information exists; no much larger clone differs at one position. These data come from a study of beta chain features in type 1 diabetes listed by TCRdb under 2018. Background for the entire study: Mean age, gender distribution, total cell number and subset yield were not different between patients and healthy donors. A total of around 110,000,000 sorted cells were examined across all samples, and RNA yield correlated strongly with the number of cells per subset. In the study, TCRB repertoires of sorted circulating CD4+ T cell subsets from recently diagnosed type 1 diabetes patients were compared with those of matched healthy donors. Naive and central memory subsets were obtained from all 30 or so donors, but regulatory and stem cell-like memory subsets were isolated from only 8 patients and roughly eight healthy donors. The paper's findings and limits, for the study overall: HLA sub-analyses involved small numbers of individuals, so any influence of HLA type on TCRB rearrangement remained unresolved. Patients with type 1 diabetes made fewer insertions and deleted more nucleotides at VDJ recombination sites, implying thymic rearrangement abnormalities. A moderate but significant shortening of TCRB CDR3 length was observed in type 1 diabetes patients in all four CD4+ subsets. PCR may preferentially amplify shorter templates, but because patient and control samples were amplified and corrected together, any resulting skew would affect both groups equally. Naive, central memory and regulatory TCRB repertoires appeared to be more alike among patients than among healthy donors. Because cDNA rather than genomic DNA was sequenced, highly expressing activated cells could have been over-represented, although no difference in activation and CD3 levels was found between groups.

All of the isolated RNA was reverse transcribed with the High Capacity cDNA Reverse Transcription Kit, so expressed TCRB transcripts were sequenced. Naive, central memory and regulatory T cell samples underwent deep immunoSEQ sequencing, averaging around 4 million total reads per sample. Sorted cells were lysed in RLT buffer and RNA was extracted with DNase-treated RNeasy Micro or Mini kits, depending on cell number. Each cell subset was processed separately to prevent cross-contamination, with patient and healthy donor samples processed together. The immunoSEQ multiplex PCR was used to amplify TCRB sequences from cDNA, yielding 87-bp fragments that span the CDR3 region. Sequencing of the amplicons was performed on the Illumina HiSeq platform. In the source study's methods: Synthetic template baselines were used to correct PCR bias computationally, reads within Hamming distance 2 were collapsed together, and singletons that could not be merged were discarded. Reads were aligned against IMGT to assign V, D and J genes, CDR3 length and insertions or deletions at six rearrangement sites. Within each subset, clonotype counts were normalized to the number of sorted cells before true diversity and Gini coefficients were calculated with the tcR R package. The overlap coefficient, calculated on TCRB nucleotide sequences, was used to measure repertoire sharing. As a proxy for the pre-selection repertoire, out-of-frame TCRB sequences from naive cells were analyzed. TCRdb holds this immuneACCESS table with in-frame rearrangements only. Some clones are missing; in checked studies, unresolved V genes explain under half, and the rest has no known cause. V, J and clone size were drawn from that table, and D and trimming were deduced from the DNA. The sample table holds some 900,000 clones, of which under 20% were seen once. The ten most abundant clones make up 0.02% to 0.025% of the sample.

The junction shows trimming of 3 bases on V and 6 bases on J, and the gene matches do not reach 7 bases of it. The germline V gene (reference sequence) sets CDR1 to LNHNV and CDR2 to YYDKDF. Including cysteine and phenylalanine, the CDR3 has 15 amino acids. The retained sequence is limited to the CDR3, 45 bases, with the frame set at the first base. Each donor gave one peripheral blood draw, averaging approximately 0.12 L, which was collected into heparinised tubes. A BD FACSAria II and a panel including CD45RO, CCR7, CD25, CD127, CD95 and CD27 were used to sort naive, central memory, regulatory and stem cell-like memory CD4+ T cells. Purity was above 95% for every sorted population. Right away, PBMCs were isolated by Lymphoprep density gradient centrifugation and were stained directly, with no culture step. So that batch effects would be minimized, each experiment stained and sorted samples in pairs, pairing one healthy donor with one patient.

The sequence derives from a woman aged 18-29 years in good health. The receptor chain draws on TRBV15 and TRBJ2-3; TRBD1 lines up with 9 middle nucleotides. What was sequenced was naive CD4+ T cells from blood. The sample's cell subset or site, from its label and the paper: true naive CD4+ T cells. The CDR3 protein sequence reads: CATSRAGTGIDTQYF. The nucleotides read TGTGCCACCAGCAGGGCCGGGACAGGGATTGATACGCAGTATTTT. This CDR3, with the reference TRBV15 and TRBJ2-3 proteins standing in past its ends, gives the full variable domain DAMVIQNPRYQVTQFGKPVTLSCSQTLNHNVMYWYQQKSSQAPKLLFHYYDKDFNNEADTPDNFQSRRPNTSFCFLDIRSPGLGDTAMYLCATSRAGTGIDTQYFGPGTRLTVL.